These T cell receptor beta chains were read from a single sample in a study of patients and donors after allogeneic stem cell transplantation. In TCRdb, the RT-PCR reads were re-called with MiXCR into one record per CDR3 protein. The sample lists 900,000 to 1,000,000 distinct CDR3 sequences, under 20% seen once, with around 5.5% in the top ten. Sequenced input: blood, either unsorted or a sorted T cell fraction (not recorded which). These receptors were collected from a human donor who was either an allogeneic HSCT recipient or a stem cell or donor lymphocyte infusion donor (not recorded which). It is not recorded whose cells these are; they may come from a transplant donor. The CDR3 runs from the conserved cysteine through the conserved F or W. A D gene is named only where the DNA matches it firmly. Clone sizes are given selectively: once, few, many, or a class where the clone is expanded.

TRBJ1-2,TRBD1,-,TRBV10-3,TGTGCCATCAGGGGGGACAGGGGCTATGGCTACACCTTC,CAIRGDRGYGYTF
TRBJ2-7,TRBD2,-,TRBV18,TGTGCCAGCTCACCTGGGGTCAGGACTAGCGGGAGTTACGAGCAGTACTTC,CASSPGVRTSGSYEQYF
TRBJ1-5,-,-,TRBV20-1,TGCAGTGCTGTGGGGACACCCAAACTCAATCAGCCCCAGCATTTT,CSAVGTPKLNQPQHF
TRBJ2-5,-,few,TRBV24-1,TGTGCCACCAGTGAGCCGGGACGTGAAGTGGAGACCCAGTACTTC,CATSEPGREVETQYF
TRBJ2-7,-,-,TRBV28,TGTGCCAGCAGTCCATCGACAGGCAACTCCTACGAGCAGTACTTC,CASSPSTGNSYEQYF
TRBJ2-5,-,many,TRBV5-1,TGTGCCAGCAGCTTGAAAGAGACCCAGTACTTC,CASSLKETQYF
TRBJ2-5,-,few,TRBV3-1,TGTGCCAGCAGCCCTCGCAGGTCCGTGGGGGAGACCCAGTACTTC,CASSPRRSVGETQYF
TRBJ2-2,-,many,TRBV12-3/TRBV12-4,TGTGCCAGCGGTGAGGCCGGGGAGCTGTTTTTT,CASGEAGELFF
TRBJ2-7,TRBD1,many,TRBV4-3,TGCGCCAGCAGCCAAACACAGGGGGCCCACGAGCAGTACTTC,CASSQTQGAHEQYF
TRBJ2-3,-,few,TRBV21-1,TGTGCCAGCAGCACCAGTAGCGGGGGAGCACCCACAGATACGCAGTATTTT,CASSTSSGGAPTDTQYF
TRBJ2-5,TRBD1,few,TRBV4-3,TGCGCCAGCAGCAGAGGGACAGGGGTAGAAGAGACCCAGTACTTC,CASSRGTGVEETQYF
TRBJ1-1,-,many,TRBV25-1,TGTGCCAGCAGTGAATGGGGGAGCTTCACTGAAGCTTTCTTT,CASSEWGSFTEAFF
TRBJ1-6,-,few,TRBV15,TGTGCCACCAGCGGGACGACGGGGCTGGCCGTAAATTCACCCCTCCACTTT,CATSGTTGLAVNSPLHF
TRBJ1-3,-,-,TRBV27,TGTGCCAGCAGTTTGAGCCCCCACTCTGGAAACACCATATATTTT,CASSLSPHSGNTIYF
TRBJ2-3,TRBD1,-,TRBV24-1,TGTGCCACCAGTGATTTGCCGGGACAGGGGAAGAAGACAGATACGCAGTATTTT,CATSDLPGQGKKTDTQYF
TRBJ2-3,-,-,TRBV19,TGTGCCAGTAGTTGGACAGAGACAGATACGCAGTATTTT,CASSWTETDTQYF
TRBJ2-7,TRBD2,many,TRBV2,TGTGCCAGCAGTGCGGGGGGCTACGAGCAGTACTTC,CASSAGGYEQYF
TRBJ1-5,-,many,TRBV12-3/TRBV12-4,TGTGCCAGCAGCATCAGATATAATCAGCCCCAGCATTTT,CASSIRYNQPQHF
TRBJ1-2,-,few,TRBV5-1,TGCGCCAGCAGCCGACAGGACACTAACTATGGCTACACCTTC,CASSRQDTNYGYTF
TRBJ1-6,-,-,TRBV7-3,TGTGCCAGCAGCTTAGACGGGTCAAACAATTCACCCCTCCACTTT,CASSLDGSNNSPLHF
TRBJ2-2,TRBD1,few,TRBV7-2,TGTGCCAGCAGTCCCGGGACAGGGGAGAACACCGGGGAGCTGTTTTTT,CASSPGTGENTGELFF
TRBJ2-1,-,-,TRBV4-1,TGCGCCAGCAGCCAAGTTACGGATTTCTACAATGAGCAGTTCTTC,CASSQVTDFYNEQFF
TRBJ2-7,-,-,TRBV13,TGTGCCAGCAGCTTAGGCGGACGGCCAGCCGAGCAGTACTTC,CASSLGGRPAEQYF
TRBJ2-1,-,few,TRBV6-5,TGTGCCAGCAGTTACTCGAGGGACAATGAGCAGTTCTTC,CASSYSRDNEQFF
TRBJ2-5,TRBD2,few,TRBV12-3/TRBV12-4,TGTGCCAGCAGTTTAGAAGTCGGCATGGGGCTAGCGGGAGGTGGAGAGACCCAGTACTTC,CASSLEVGMGLAGGGETQYF
TRBJ1-1,TRBD1,few,TRBV12-3/TRBV12-4,TGTGCCAGCATCTTGGGGACAGGGAGAGGCACTGAAGCTTTCTTT,CASILGTGRGTEAFF
TRBJ1-4,-,-,TRBV20-1,TGCAGTGCTAGCATAGGCAGGAAGAATGAAAAACTGTTTTTT,CSASIGRKNEKLFF
TRBJ1-1,-,-,TRBV27,TGTGCCAGCAGTTTATCGATGGCTCGAGGAGCTGAAGCTTTCTTT,CASSLSMARGAEAFF
TRBJ2-1,TRBD2,-,TRBV20-1,TGCAGTGCGGACATAAGCGGGAGGGGGTACAATGAGCAGTTCTTC,CSADISGRGYNEQFF